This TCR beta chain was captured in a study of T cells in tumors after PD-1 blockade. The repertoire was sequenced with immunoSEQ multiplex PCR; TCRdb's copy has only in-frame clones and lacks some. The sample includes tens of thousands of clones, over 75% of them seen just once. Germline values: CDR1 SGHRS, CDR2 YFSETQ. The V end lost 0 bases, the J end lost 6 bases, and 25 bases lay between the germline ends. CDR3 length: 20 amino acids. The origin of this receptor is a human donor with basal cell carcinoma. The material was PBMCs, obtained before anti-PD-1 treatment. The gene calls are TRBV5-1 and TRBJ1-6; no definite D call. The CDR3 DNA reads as TGCGCCAGCAGCTTGGAAGGGCCTCTTAGCTTCGGTAGCATTAATTCACCCCTCCACTTT. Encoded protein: CASSLEGPLSFGSINSPLHF.